The sequence of this TCR beta chain was determined in a study of cytomegalovirus exposure and HLA in healthy donors. On the study more broadly: Researchers previously reported finding 90 million to 130 million unique TCR beta sequences from about 170 million T cells.

CDR1 is MNHEY and CDR2 is SMNVEV in the germline V gene (reference sequence). The CDR3 extends over 15 amino acids. Concerning this clone itself: Its specificity is unknown. One end of the junction fails to match germline, which may point to a read error.

General study points: Rare TCR sequences predominated, though certain public TCRs were found in many donors. Later on, a genetic analysis was performed. It linked a missense variant in DCLRE1C with V- and J-gene trimming of TCR beta.

PCR was performed using 60 Vbeta and 13 Jbeta primers. The protocol was immunoSEQ multiplex PCR, while the TCRdb copy is restricted to in-frame clones and leaves out a portion. The data show around 140,000 clones, around a tenth seen once. The sample was PBMCs. The sequence came from a man aged 50 or older in good health and CMV-seronegative. V usage is TRBV27 and J usage is TRBJ2-1, with TRBD2 matching over 8 bases. Here the CDR3 DNA reads TGTGCCAGCAGTTTTCCCGGGAGGGCGGCGCTACAATTGATCTTC. Residues: CASSFPGRAALQLIF.